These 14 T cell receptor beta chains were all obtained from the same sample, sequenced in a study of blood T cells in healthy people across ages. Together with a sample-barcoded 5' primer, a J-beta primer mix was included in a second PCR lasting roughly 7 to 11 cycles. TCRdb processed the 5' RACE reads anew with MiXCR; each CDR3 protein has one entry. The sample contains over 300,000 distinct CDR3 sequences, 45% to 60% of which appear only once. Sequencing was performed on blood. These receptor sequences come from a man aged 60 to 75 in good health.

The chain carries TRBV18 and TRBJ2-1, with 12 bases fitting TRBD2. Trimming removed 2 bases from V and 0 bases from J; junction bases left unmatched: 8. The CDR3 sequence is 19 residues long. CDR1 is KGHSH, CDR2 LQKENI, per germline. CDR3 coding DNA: TGTGCCAGCTCACCAAACGGACTAGCGGGGAGGAGCTCCTACAATGAGCAGTTCTTC. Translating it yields CASSPNGLAGRSSYNEQFF.

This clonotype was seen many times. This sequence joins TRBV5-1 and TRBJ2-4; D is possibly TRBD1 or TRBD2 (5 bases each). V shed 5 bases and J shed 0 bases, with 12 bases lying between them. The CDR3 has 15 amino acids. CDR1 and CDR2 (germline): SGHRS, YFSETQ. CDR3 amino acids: CASRSWGSAKNIQYF. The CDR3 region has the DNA TGCGCCAGCAGGTCGTGGGGGTCAGCCAAAAACATTCAGTACTTC.

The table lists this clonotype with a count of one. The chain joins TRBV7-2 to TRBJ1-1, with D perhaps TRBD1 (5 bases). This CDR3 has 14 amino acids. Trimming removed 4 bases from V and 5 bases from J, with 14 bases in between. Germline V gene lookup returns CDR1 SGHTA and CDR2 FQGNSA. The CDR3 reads CASSSRVGATEAFF. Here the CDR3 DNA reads TGTGCCAGCAGCTCAAGAGTCGGGGCGACTGAAGCTTTCTTT.

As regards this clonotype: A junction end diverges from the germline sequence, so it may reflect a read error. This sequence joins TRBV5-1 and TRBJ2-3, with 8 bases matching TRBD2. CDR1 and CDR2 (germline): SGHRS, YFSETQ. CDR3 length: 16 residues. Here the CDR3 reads CASNLPTGGSTDAQYF. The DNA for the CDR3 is TGCGCCAGCAACTTGCCCACGGGGGGGAGCACAGATGCGCAGTATTTT. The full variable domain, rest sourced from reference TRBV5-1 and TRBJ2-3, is KAGVTQTPRYLIKTRGQQVTLSCSPISGHRSVSWYQQTPGQGLQFLFEYFSETQRNKGNFPGRFSGRQFSNSRSEMNVSTLELGDSALYLCASNLPTGGSTDAQYFGPGTRLTVL.

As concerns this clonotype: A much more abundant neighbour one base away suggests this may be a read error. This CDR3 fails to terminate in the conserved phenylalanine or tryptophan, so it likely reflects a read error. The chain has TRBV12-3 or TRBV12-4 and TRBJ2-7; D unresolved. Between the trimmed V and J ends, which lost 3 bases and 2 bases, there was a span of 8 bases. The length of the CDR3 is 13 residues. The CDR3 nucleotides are TGTGCCAGCAGTTTTTCCAGAACCTACGAGCAGTACTTA. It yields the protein CASSFSRTYEQYL.

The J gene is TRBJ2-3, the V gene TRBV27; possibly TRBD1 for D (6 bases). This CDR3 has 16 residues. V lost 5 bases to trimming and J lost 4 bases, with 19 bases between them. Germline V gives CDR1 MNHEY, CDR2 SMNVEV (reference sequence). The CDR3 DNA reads TGTGCCAGCAGTCCTTGGACTGAGGGGGTCCCAGATACGCAGTATTTT. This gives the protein CASSPWTEGVPDTQYF.

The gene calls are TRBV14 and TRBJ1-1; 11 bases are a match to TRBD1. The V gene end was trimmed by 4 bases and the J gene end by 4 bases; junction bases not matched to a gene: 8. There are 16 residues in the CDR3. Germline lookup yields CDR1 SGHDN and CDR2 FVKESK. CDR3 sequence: CASSLQTGTGGTEAFF. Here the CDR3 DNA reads TGTGCCAGCAGCCTCCAGACTGGGACAGGGGGCACTGAAGCTTTCTTT.

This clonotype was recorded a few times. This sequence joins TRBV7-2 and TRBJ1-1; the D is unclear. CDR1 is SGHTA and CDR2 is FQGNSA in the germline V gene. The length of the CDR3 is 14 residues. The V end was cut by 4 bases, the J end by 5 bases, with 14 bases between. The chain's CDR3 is CASSSDGSLTEAFF. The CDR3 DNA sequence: TGTGCCAGCAGCTCGGACGGGTCGCTAACTGAAGCTTTCTTT.

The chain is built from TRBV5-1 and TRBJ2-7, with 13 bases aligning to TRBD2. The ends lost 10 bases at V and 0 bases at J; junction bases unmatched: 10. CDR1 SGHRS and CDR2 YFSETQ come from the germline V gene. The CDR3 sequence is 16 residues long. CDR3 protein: CASRGTSGTNSYEQYF. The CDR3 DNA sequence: TGCGCCTCAAGGGGGACTAGCGGGACCAACTCCTACGAGCAGTACTTC.

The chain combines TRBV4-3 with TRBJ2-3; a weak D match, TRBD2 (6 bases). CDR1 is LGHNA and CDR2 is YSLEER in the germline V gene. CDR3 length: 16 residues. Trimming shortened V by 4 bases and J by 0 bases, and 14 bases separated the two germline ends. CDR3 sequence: CASSPAGPTSTDTQYF. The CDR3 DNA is TGCGCCAGCAGCCCGGCGGGACCTACTAGCACAGATACGCAGTATTTT.

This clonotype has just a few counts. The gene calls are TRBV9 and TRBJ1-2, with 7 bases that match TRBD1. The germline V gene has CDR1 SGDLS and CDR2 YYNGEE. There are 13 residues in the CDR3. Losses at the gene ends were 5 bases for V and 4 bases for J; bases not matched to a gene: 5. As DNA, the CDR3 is TGTGCCAGCAGAAACCGGGACAGCTATGGCTACACCTTC. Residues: CASRNRDSYGYTF.

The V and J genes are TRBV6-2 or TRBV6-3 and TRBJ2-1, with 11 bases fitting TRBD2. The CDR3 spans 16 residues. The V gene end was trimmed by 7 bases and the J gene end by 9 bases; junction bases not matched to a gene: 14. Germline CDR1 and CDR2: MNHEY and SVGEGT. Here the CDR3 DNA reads TGTGCCAGCAAGGGCAGGACTAGCGGGCCCTTGGGTGAGCAGTTCTTC. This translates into CASKGRTSGPLGEQFF.

Written as DNA, the CDR3 is TGTGCCAGCAGTTCCCCGACGGGAGGGGGCTTTTGGGAGCAGTACTTC. Its protein is CASSSPTGGGFWEQYF. The chain is built from TRBV28 and TRBJ2-5, with a tentative D call TRBD2 (8 bases). The CDR3 contains 16 residues. V lost 4 bases, J lost 11 bases, and 26 bases lay in between. Germline CDR1 and CDR2: MDHEN and SYDVKM.

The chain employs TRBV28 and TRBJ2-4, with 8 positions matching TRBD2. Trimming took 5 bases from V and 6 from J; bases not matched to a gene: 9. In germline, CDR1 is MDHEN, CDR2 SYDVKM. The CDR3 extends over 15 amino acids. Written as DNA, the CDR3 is TGTGCCAGCAGTCTGATCGGACTAGCAACAAACATTCAGTACTTC. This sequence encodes CASSLIGLATNIQYF.